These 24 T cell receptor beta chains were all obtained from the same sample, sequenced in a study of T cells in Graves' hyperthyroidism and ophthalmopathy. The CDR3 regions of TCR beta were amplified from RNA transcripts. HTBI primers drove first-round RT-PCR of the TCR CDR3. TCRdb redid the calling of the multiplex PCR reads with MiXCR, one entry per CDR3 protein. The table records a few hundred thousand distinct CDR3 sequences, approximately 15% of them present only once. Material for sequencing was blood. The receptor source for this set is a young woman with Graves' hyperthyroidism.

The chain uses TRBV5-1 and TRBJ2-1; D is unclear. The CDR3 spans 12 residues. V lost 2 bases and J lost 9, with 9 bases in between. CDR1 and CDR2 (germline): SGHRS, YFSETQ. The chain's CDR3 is CASSFYLGEQFF. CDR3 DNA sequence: TGCGCCAGCAGCTTTTATCTCGGTGAGCAGTTCTTC.

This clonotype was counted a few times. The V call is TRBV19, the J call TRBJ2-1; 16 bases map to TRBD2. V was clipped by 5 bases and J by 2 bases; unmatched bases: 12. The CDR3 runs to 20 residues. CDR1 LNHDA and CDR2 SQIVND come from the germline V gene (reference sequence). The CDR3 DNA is TGTGCCAGTAGTTACCTCTGGGGGACTAGCGGGAGGGGGGCCTACAATGAGCAGTTCTTC. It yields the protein CASSYLWGTSGRGAYNEQFF.

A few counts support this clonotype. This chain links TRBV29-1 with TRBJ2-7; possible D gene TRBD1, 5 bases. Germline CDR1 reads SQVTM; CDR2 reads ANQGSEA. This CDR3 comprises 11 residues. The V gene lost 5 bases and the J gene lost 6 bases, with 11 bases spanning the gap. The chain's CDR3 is CSVKGPIEQYF. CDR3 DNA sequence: TGCAGCGTTAAGGGGCCCATCGAGCAGTACTTC.

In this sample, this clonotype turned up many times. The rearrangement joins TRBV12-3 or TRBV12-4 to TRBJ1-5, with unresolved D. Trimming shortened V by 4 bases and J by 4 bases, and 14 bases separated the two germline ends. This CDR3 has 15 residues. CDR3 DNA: TGTGCCAGCAGTTACCACAAGCAGGAGAATCAGCCCCAGCATTTT. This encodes CASSYHKQENQPQHF.

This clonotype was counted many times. The chain's CDR3 is CASSRTRGYEQYV. The CDR3 bases are TGTGCCAGCAGTCGGACAAGAGGTTACGAGCAGTACGTC. The rearrangement joins TRBV12-3 or TRBV12-4 to TRBJ2-7, with D maybe TRBD1 (5 bases). The CDR3 covers 13 residues. V lost 5 bases and J 4 bases, leaving 12 bases between the germline ends.

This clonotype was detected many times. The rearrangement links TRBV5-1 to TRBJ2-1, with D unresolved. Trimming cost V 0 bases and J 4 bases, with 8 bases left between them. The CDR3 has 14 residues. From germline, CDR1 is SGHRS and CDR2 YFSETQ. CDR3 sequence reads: CASSLGLGYNEQFF. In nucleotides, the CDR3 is TGCGCCAGCAGCTTGGGTCTGGGTTACAATGAGCAGTTCTTC.

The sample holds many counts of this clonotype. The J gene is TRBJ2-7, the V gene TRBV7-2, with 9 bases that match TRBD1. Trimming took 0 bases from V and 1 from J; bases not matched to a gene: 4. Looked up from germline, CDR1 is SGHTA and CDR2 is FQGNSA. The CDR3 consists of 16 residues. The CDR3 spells CASSLATGGFSYEQYF. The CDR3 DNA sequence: TGTGCCAGCAGCTTAGCGACAGGGGGGTTTTCCTACGAGCAGTACTTC.

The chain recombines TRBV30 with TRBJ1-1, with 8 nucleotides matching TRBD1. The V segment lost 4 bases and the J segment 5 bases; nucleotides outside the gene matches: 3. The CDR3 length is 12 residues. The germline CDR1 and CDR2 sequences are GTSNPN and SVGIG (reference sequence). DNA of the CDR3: TGTGCCTGGAATACAGGGGGAACTGAAGCTTTCTTT. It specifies CAWNTGGTEAFF.

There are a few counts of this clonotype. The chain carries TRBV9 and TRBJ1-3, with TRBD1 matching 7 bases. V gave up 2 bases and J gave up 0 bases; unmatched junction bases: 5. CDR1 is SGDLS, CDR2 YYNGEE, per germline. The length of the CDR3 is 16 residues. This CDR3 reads CASSVAGTVSGNTIYF. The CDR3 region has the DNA TGTGCCAGCAGCGTGGCTGGGACAGTCTCTGGAAACACCATATATTTT.

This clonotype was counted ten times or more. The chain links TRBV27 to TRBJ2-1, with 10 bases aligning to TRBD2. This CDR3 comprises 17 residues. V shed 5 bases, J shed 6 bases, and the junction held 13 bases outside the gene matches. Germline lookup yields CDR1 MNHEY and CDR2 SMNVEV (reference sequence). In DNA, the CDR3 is TGTGCCAGCAGTCCAAGGACTAGCGGTCCTTGGGCCAATGAGCAGTTCTTC. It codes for CASSPRTSGPWANEQFF.

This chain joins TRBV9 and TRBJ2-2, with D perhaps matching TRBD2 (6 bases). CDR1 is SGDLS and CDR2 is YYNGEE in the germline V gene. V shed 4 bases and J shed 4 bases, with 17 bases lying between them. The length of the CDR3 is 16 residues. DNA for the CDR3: TGTGCCAGCAGCTCGAGGAGGGATAGGGTCACCGGGGAGCTGTTTTTT. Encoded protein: CASSSRRDRVTGELFF.

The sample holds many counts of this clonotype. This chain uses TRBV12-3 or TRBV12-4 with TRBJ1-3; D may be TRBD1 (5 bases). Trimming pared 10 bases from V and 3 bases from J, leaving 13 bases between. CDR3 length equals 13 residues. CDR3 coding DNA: TGTGCCACTACCGGGGGGAGTGGAAACACCATATATTTT. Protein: CATTGGSGNTIYF.

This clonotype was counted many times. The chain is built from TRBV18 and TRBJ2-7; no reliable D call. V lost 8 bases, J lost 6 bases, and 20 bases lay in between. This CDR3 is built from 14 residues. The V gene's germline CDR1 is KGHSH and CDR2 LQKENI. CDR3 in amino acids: CASRPRSEVSEQYV. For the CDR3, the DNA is TGTGCCAGCCGCCCCAGGTCGGAAGTAAGCGAGCAGTACGTC.

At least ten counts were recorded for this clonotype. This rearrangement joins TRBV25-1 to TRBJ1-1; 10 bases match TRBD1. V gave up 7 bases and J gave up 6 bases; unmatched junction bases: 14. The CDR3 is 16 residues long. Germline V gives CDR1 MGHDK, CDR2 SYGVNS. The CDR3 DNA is TGTGCCAGCACTCCAAAGATTTGGGACAGGGGCGCTGAAGCTTTCTTT. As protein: CASTPKIWDRGAEAFF.

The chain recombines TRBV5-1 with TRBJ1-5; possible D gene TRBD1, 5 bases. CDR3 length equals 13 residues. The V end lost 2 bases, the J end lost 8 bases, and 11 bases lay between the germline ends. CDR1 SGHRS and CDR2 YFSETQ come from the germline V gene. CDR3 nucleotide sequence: TGCGCCAGCAGCTTCCGGGTGGGGGAGCCCCAGCATTTT. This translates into CASSFRVGEPQHF.

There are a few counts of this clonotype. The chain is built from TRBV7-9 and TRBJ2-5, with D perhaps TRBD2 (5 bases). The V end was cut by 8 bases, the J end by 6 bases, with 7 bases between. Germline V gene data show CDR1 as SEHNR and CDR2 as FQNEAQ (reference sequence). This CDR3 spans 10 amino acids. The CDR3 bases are TGTGCCAGCTCCGGGAAGACCCAGTACTTC. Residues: CASSGKTQYF.

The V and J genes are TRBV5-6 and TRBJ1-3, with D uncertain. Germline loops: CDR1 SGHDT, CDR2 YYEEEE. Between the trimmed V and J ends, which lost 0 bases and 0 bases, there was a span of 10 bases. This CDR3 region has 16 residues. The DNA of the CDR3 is TGTGCCAGCAGCTTGGTTGGTGGTGGCTCTGGAAACACCATATATTTT. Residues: CASSLVGGGSGNTIYF.

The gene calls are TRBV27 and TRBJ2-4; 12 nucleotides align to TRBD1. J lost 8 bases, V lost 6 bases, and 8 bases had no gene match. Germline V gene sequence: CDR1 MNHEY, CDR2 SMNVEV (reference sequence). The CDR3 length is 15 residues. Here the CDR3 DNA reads TGTGCCAGCAGCTTCGGGACAGGGGGCGCGGACATTCAGTACTTC. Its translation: CASSFGTGGADIQYF.

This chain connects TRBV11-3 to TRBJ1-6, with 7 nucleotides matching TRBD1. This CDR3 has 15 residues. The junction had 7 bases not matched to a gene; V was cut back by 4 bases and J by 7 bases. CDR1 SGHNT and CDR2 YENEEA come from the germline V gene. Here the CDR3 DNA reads TGTGCCAGCAGCTCACTGACAGGGAAAAATTCACCCCTCCACTTT. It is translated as CASSSLTGKNSPLHF.

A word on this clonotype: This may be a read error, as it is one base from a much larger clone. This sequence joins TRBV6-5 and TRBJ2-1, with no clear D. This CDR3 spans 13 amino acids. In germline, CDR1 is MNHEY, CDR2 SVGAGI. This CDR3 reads CTSSYPTYNEQFF. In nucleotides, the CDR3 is TGTACCAGCAGTTACCCGACATACAATGAGCAGTTCTTC.

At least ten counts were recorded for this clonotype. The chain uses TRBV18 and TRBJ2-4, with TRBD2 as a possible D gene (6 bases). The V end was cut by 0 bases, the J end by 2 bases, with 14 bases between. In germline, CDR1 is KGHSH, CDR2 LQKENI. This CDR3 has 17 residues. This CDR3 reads CASSPPPLGTSKNIQYF. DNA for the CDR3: TGTGCCAGCTCACCACCCCCGCTGGGGACTTCCAAAAACATTCAGTACTTC.

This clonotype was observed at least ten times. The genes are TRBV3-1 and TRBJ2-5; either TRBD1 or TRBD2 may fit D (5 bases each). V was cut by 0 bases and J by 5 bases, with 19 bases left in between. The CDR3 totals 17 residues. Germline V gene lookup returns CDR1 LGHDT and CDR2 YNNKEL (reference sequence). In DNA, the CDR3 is TGTGCCAGCAGCCAAGAAAAAGGGACCTCAGGGTACGAGACCCAGTACTTC. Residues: CASSQEKGTSGYETQYF.

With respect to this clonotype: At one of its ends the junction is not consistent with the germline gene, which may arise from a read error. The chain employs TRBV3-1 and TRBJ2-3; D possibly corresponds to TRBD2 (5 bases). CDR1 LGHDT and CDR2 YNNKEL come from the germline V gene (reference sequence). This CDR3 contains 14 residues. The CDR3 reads CASSQDLGADTQCF. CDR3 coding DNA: TGTGCCAGCAGCCAAGATCTGGGAGCAGATACGCAGTGTTTT.

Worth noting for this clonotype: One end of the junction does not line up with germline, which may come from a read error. CDR3 protein: CASNEPGANVLTF. The CDR3 DNA sequence: TGTGCCAGCAATGAACCTGGGGCCAACGTCCTGACTTTC. The chain has TRBV25-1 and TRBJ2-6; D is uncertain. Looked up from germline, CDR1 is MGHDK and CDR2 is SYGVNS. CDR3 size: 13 residues.